The sequence of this TCR beta chain was determined in a study of shared T cell receptors in the human thymus. Assay: immunoSEQ multiplex PCR; the TCRdb copy retains only in-frame clones and omits some. Here the sample spans tens of thousands of clones, 90% to 95% being singletons. CDR3 length: 15 residues. V was pared by 6 bases and J by 0 bases, with 12 bases between. CDR1 and CDR2 (germline): MDHEN, SYDVKM. The specimen was thymocytes. The TCR comes from a human donor. The chain uses TRBV28 and TRBJ2-1; the D gene is possibly TRBD1 (5 bases). CDR3 region: CASRLHRYSYNEQFF. As DNA, the CDR3 is TGTGCCAGCAGACTCCACAGGTACTCCTACAATGAGCAGTTCTTC.